This record concerns one T cell receptor beta chain sequence. The target antigen is unknown. The sample originates from a study of CD8+CD57+ T cells in acquired aplastic anemia. On the study more broadly: Isolated CD4+ and CD8+ cells, once sorted, yielded DNA averaging around 3 ug. Study conclusions and caveats: Around 29 shared CD8+ CDR3s appeared highly expressed within patients' immunodominant clones.

CDR3 and TCR beta VDJ profiling relied on genomic DNA as the template. TCRdb independently ran MiXCR on the reads; one entry per CDR3 protein. The table has 180,000 or so distinct CDR3 sequences, approximately 48% seen once. V gave up 10 bases and J gave up 5 bases; unmatched junction bases: 4. Germline V lookup: CDR1 WSHSY, CDR2 SAAADI. The CDR3 is 12 residues long. Selection for sequencing was limited to patients who had shown CD8+CD57+ cell expansion by flow cytometry. Patients were untreated when blood was sampled. The rearrangement joins TRBV10-2 to TRBJ1-5; 8 bases fit TRBD1. The receptor comes from a human donor with aplastic anemia. The specimen was sorted CD4+, CD8+, or CD8+CD57+ T cells (not recorded which) from PBMCs. The CDR3 region has the DNA TGCGCCATCTCGACAGGGGATCAGCCCCAGCATTTT. Encoded protein: CAISTGDQPQHF.